This TCR beta chain derives from a study of chemoradiotherapy in HPV16-positive cancers. This CDR3 spans 14 amino acids. Germline V gene sequence: CDR1 LNHDA, CDR2 SQIVND (reference sequence). Between the trimmed V and J ends, which lost 5 bases and 0 bases, there was a span of 9 bases. Method: immunoSEQ multiplex PCR; TCRdb's copy keeps in-frame clones and lacks some. The table records over 20,000 clones, about 90% of them present only once. This sample comprised blood, obtained from a patient who underwent chemoradiotherapy. This TCR was recovered from a human donor with HPV-associated anogenital cancer. The chain has TRBV19 and TRBJ2-3; no definite D call. This chain's CDR3 is CASSPRFSTDTQYF. The CDR3 DNA follows: TGTGCCAGTAGTCCCCGTTTCAGCACAGATACGCAGTATTTT.